The clone carrying this TCR beta chain was counted a few times. Its antigen remains unidentified. Trimming took off 3 bases at V and 0 bases at J, with 15 bases between the two ends. This CDR3 comprises 16 residues. The sample comes from a study of T cells after yellow fever vaccination. Across the study: The authors prepared low-cell-number fractions using SMART-Seq v4 Ultra Low Input.

Points from the study as a whole: It was the secondary response that reached its peak faster, day 5 versus 15, but it was weaker. Reappearing after the booster were most of the clones from primary vaccination (about 96% CD4, 88% CD8).

One entry per CDR3 protein results from TCRdb running MiXCR on the 5' RACE reads. The sample holds some 600,000 distinct CDR3 sequences, around an eighth seen once. This receptor was identified in a young man who received the YFV17D yellow fever vaccine. Sequenced here: PBMCs, sampled on the day of the yellow fever booster vaccination. This rearrangement joins TRBV12-3 or TRBV12-4 to TRBJ2-7; D is tentatively TRBD1 or TRBD2 (5 bases each). The CDR3 is CASSFERGPSSYEQYF. The CDR3 DNA is TGTGCCAGCAGTTTCGAAAGGGGACCTAGCTCCTACGAGCAGTACTTC.